This T cell receptor beta chain was identified in a study of OX40 agonist ivuxolimab in advanced cancers. Concerning the study at large: The costimulatory receptor OX40 (CD134) was targeted by ivuxolimab, a fully human IgG2 agonistic monoclonal antibody. Intravenous ivuxolimab was administered to patients every 2 weeks at six dose levels: 0.01, 0.1, 0.3, 1.5, 3 and 10 mg/kg. Among the roughly 52 dose-escalation patients, around 19 had hepatocellular carcinoma, roughly 15 melanoma, 9 renal cell carcinoma and 9 head and neck cancer. The dose-escalation cohort was around 83% male with a mean age of approximately 60 years, ranging from roughly 23 to 79. Prior anti-PD-1, anti-PD-L1 or anti-CTLA-4 therapy was permitted, and checkpoint inhibitors had been received by under 50% of dose-escalation patients. Partial responses occurred in three dose-escalation patients: two with cutaneous melanoma and one with hepatocellular carcinoma. The purpose of peripheral TCRbeta sequencing was to test whether ivuxolimab changed TCR sequence diversity and led to clonal T-cell expansion. The monotherapy dose-escalation portion (N = 52 patients) of the phase I ivuxolimab trial is reported in the paper.

In the germline V gene, CDR1 corresponds to SGHVS and CDR2 to FNYEAQ. The CDR3 covers 14 residues, taking in both the cysteine and the phenylalanine. Left in the record is the CDR3 DNA by itself, 42 bases read in frame from the first base. Trimming takes 5 bases off V and 7 bases off J; junction bases not matched to a gene: 10. On this clone: There is no known antigen for this receptor. No base qualities exist here, and no much larger clone lies one base off it.

Findings and caveats that apply to the study as a whole: At doses from 0.1 to 3.0 mg/kg, clonal expansion was seen in both CD4+ and CD8+ blood T cells between baseline and week 6. Antigen specificity was not determined for the clonally expanded peripheral T cells. In the 0.1-3.0 mg/kg groups, partial responders were among the patients with the lowest normalized peripheral clonal expansion, particularly in CD8+ T cells. Low levels of normalized T-cell clonal expansion were also seen in some nonresponding patients. On average, CD8+ T cells showed more expanded clones than CD4+ T cells after ivuxolimab.

The trial excluded patients who had a history of autoimmune disease or who were on systemic immunosuppression. Peripheral blood for TCR sequencing was collected from all dose cohorts at baseline, on cycle 4 day 1, and on cycle 7 day 1. The samples were taken from a phase I, first-in-human, multicenter, open-label dose-escalation trial of ivuxolimab. Adults with locally advanced or metastatic melanoma, renal cell carcinoma, hepatocellular carcinoma or head and neck squamous cell carcinoma were enrolled in the trial. Before TCR sequencing, CD4+ T cells and CD8+ T cells were sorted from peripheral blood as separate populations. Genomic DNA was extracted from sorted cells for sequencing of the TCRbeta CDR3 region. The immunoSEQ Assay was used to sequence the TCRbeta CDR3 regions. TCRdb's version of the immuneACCESS table is confined to in-frame rearrangements and falls short of the full clone set. An unresolved V gene accounts for under half of the shortfall where checked; the remainder is of unknown origin. Recorded for this sample are tens of thousands of clones; around 92% of them occurred a single time. The ten largest clones add up to nearly 9.5% of the sample.

The sequence was obtained from an adult with an advanced solid tumor such as melanoma, head and neck, liver or kidney cancer. The V and J segments used are TRBV7-6 and TRBJ2-7; 8 central bases correspond to TRBD1. The sample in question was CD4+ or CD8+ T cells sorted from blood, obtained in a trial of the OX40 agonist ivuxolimab. In nucleotides, the sequence is TGTGCCAGCAGCCGGAGGACAGGGCCGGGTGAGCAGTACTTC. It translates as CASSRRTGPGEQYF.